This T cell receptor (beta chain) is drawn from a study of T cell repertoires in cytomegalovirus infection. About the research overall: Recently identified HLA-C-restricted CMV epitopes and well-studied HLA-B-restricted CMV epitopes were used by the study. Indicated by public TCR beta signatures were CMV infection and matching HLA type. Study-wide results and caveats: Clonotypes of TCR beta that were HLA-C-restricted and CMV-specific dominated the ex vivo response.

The CDR3 totals 13 residues. From germline, CDR1 is SEHNR and CDR2 FQNEAQ (reference sequence). V was cut by 1 base and J by 7 bases, with 10 bases left in between. TCRdb analysed the reads with MiXCR anew, one entry per CDR3 protein. The sample lists nearly 700,000 distinct CDR3 sequences; roughly a third were seen once. Concerning this clonotype: The target antigen is unknown.

The rearrangement links TRBV7-9 to TRBJ1-1, with D possibly matching TRBD1 (6 bases). The clonotype was recovered from a human donor in good health (CMV status not recorded). Some clones in this sample may be carry-over from other donors' samples. Sequenced material: cultured PBMCs, taken from culture after CMV antigen stimulation. For the CDR3, the DNA is TGTGCCAGCAGCTTAGGGAGGGGGGGTGAAGCTTTCTTT. Encoded protein: CASSLGRGGEAFF.